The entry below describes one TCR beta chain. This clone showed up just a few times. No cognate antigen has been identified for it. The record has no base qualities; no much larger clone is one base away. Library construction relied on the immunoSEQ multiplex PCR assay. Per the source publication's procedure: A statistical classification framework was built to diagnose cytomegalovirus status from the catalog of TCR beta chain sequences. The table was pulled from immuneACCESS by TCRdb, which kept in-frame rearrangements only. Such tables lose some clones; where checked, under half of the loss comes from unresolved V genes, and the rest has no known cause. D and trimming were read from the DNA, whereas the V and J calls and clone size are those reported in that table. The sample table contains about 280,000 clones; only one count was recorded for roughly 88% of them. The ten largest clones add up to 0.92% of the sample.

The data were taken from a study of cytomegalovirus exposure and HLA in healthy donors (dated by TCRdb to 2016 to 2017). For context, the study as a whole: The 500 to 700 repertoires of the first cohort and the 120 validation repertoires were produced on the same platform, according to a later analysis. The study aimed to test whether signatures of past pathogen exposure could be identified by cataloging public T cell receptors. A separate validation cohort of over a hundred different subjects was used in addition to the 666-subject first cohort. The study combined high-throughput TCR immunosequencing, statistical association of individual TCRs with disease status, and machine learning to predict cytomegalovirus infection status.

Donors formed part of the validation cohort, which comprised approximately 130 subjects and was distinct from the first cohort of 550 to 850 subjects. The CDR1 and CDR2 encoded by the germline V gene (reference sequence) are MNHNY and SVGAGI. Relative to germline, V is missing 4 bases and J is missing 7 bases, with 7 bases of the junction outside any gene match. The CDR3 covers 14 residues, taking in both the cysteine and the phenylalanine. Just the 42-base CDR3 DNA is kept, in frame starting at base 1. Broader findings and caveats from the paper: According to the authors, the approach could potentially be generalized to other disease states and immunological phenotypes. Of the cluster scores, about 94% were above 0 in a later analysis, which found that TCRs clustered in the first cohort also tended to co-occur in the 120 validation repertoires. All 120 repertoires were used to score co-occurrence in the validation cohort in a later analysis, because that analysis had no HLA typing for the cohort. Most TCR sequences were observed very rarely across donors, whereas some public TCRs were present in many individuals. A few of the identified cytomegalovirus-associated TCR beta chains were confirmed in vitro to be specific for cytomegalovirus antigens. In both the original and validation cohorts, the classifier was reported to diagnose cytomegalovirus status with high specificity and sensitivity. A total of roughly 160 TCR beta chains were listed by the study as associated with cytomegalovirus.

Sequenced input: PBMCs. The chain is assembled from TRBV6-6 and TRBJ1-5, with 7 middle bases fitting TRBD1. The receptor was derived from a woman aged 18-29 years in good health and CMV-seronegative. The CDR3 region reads CASSSRDRDQPQHF. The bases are TGTGCCAGCAGTTCCCGAGACAGGGACCAGCCCCAGCATTTT.